Below are 28 T cell receptor beta chains sequenced from a single sample in a study of cytomegalovirus exposure and HLA in healthy donors (TCRdb year 2017). The method behind the library was the immunoSEQ multiplex PCR assay. A mixture of 60 forward primers for TCR Vbeta segments and 13 reverse primers for TCR Jbeta segments was used in the multiplex PCR. TCRdb obtained this table from immuneACCESS and retained in-frame rearrangements with V and J assigned. These tables miss some clones; where compared with another copy, unresolved V genes account for less than half of the shortfall, and the remainder is unexplained. This sample's table contains around 100,000 clones. In total, the top ten clones hold around 0.59% of the sample. Source material: PBMCs. Receptors originate from a middle-aged man in good health and CMV-seronegative.

This chain uses TRBV19 with TRBJ2-3; TRBD2 aligns across 9 bases. The CDR3 loop spans 17 amino acids. Germline V gene sequence: CDR1 LNHDA, CDR2 SQIVND (reference sequence). V gave up 3 bases and J gave up 0 bases; unmatched junction bases: 7. CDR3 sequence: CASSIPTSGLSTDTQYF. As DNA, the CDR3 is TGTGCCAGTAGTATCCCTACTAGCGGGCTGAGCACAGATACGCAGTATTTT.

J is TRBJ2-2 and V is TRBV4-3; D possibly corresponds to TRBD1 (6 bases). Germline CDR1 LGHNA, CDR2 YSLEER. The length of the CDR3 is 17 residues. The V gene lost 5 bases and the J gene lost 0 bases, with 16 bases spanning the gap. CDR3 amino acids: CASSTRSTGANTGELFF. In nucleotides, the CDR3 is TGCGCCAGCAGCACACGTTCGACAGGAGCGAACACCGGGGAGCTGTTTTTT.

The chain carries TRBV7-9 and TRBJ2-1, with a weak D call TRBD2 (5 bases). CDR1 is SEHNR, CDR2 FQNEAQ, per germline (reference sequence). Trimming stripped 5 bases from V and 5 bases from J, with 19 bases between. The CDR3 spans 16 residues. This CDR3 reads CASSSKVLALNNEQFF. The CDR3, as DNA: TGTGCCAGCAGCAGTAAGGTGCTAGCTCTAAACAATGAGCAGTTCTTC.

The CDR3 protein is CASSTNIQGEQYF. The DNA of the CDR3 is TGCGCCAGCAGCACGAACATCCAGGGCGAGCAGTACTTC. The rearrangement links TRBV5-1 to TRBJ2-5, with D possibly TRBD1 on 5 matching bases. The J call is doubtful: the DNA matches TRBJ2-7 better. The CDR3 is 13 residues long. Per the germline V gene, CDR1 is SGHRS and CDR2 is YFSETQ.

This chain uses TRBV19 with TRBJ1-4; 7 nucleotides align to TRBD1. V lost 5 bases and J lost 5; bases outside the gene matches: 2. The germline gives CDR1 LNHDA, CDR2 SQIVND (reference sequence). CDR3 length equals 13 residues. The CDR3 loop is CASSHRGNEKLFF. CDR3 DNA: TGTGCCAGTAGTCACAGGGGAAATGAAAAACTGTTTTTT. The full variable domain, completed using reference TRBV19 and TRBJ1-4, is DGGITQSPKYLFRKEGQNVTLSCEQNLNHDAMYWYRQDPGQGLRLIYYSQIVNDFQKGDIAEGYSVSREKKESFPLTVTSAQKNPTAFYLCASSHRGNEKLFFGSGTQLSVL.

This chain links TRBV19 with TRBJ2-2, with 9 positions matching TRBD1. The CDR3 contains 15 residues. Germline values: CDR1 LNHDA, CDR2 SQIVND (reference sequence). V was pared by 7 bases and J by 7 bases, with 10 bases of the junction left unmatched. CDR3 DNA: TGTGCCAGTAAAGACGGGACAGGGTGGTACGGGGAGCTGTTTTTT. This translates into CASKDGTGWYGELFF.

The rearrangement uses TRBV6-1 and TRBJ1-5; 7 bases match TRBD1. The CDR3 has 14 amino acids. Per germline, CDR1 MNHNS and CDR2 SASEGT. Unmatched junction bases numbered 6, after V lost 6 bases and J lost 4 bases. CDR3 loop: CASRHDRVNQPQHF. The CDR3 coding sequence is TGTGCCAGCAGACACGACAGGGTAAATCAGCCCCAGCATTTT.

The chain uses TRBV5-1 and TRBJ2-2, with D perhaps TRBD2 (6 bases). Trimming removed 0 bases from V and 4 bases from J, with 10 bases in between. The CDR3 consists of 15 residues. Per the germline V gene, CDR1 is SGHRS and CDR2 is YFSETQ. CDR3 amino acids: CASSLVQGGTGELFF. The CDR3 DNA is TGCGCCAGCAGCTTGGTGCAGGGAGGCACCGGGGAGCTGTTTTTT.

This chain links TRBV19 with TRBJ2-7; D might be TRBD2 (6 bases). The CDR3 spans 13 residues. Trimming left V 5 bases short and J 2 bases short, with 10 bases between. Germline CDR1 is LNHDA and CDR2 is SQIVND (reference sequence). CDR3 sequence (DNA): TGTGCCAGTAGTGCTAGCGCAGCCTACGAGCAGTACTTC. Translated: CASSASAAYEQYF.

The chain has TRBV5-1 and TRBJ2-5; D remains unclear. The V gene's germline CDR1 is SGHRS and CDR2 YFSETQ. This CDR3 comprises 14 residues. Trimming cost V 3 bases and J 4 bases, with 13 bases left between them. The CDR3 is CASSSFSTPETQYF. The CDR3 DNA reads as TGCGCCAGCAGCTCGTTCAGTACGCCAGAGACCCAGTACTTC.

The CDR3 here is CASSKRQGNEKLFF. In DNA, the CDR3 is TGTGCCAGCAGTAAAAGACAGGGTAATGAAAAACTGTTTTTT. This chain connects TRBV6-1 to TRBJ1-4; 7 positions agree with TRBD1. J lost 4 bases, V lost 5 bases, and 4 bases had no gene match. Per the germline V gene, CDR1 is MNHNS and CDR2 is SASEGT. The CDR3 runs 14 residues.

The CDR3 nucleotides read TGTGCCAGCAGTCATACAGGATCGCGAGGCTACACCTTC. Protein sequence: CASSHTGSRGYTF. V usage is TRBV25-1 and J usage is TRBJ1-2; tentatively, D is TRBD1 (5 bases). In germline, CDR1 is MGHDK, CDR2 SYGVNS. The CDR3 runs 13 residues. V lost 5 bases, J lost 8 bases, and 15 bases lay in between.

This chain links TRBV29-1 with TRBJ1-4, with 7 bases that match TRBD1. J was trimmed by 4 bases and V by 6 bases; bases with no gene match: 5. The CDR3 is made up of 13 amino acids. Germline V gene lookup returns CDR1 SQVTM and CDR2 ANQGSEA. The CDR3 coding sequence is TGCAGCGTAAAGACAGGGATTAATGAAAAACTGTTTTTT. This sequence encodes CSVKTGINEKLFF.

The V gene is TRBV7-9, the J gene TRBJ1-1; D not certain. With 4 bases removed from V and 4 bases from J, the gap between germline ends came to 7 bases. Germline-derived CDR1 and CDR2 are SEHNR and FQNEAQ (reference sequence). The CDR3 is made up of 12 amino acids. For the CDR3, the DNA is TGTGCCAGCAGCTCCTGGAGCACTGAAGCTTTCTTT. Protein product: CASSSWSTEAFF.

The V gene is TRBV18, the J gene TRBJ1-5; D possibly corresponds to TRBD1 (5 bases). CDR3 size: 14 residues. Germline CDR1 is KGHSH and CDR2 is LQKENI. V was cut by 5 bases and J by 3 bases, with 11 bases left in between. The chain's CDR3 is CASSTDSNNQPQHF. CDR3 coding DNA: TGTGCCAGCTCAACCGACAGTAACAATCAGCCCCAGCATTTT. Variable domain in full (rest from reference TRBV18 and TRBJ1-5): NAGVMQNPRHLVRRRGQEARLRCSPMKGHSHVYWYRQLPEEGLKFMVYLQKENIIDESGMPKERFSAEFPKEGPSILRIQQVVRGDSAAYFCASSTDSNNQPQHFGDGTRLSIL.

The rearrangement uses TRBV7-2 and TRBJ1-3; tentative D call: TRBD1 (6 bases). Germline assignment: CDR1 SGHTA and CDR2 FQGNSA. V lost 5 bases to trimming and J lost 2 bases, with 16 bases between them. CDR3 length: 16 residues. In DNA, the CDR3 is TGTGCCAGCAGCCGAGGTGGACAGACAACTGGAAACACCATATATTTT. Its protein is CASSRGGQTTGNTIYF.

The chain joins TRBV7-2 to TRBJ1-2; D is unclear. Looked up from germline, CDR1 is SGHTA and CDR2 is FQGNSA. This CDR3 comprises 14 residues. The germline V and J ends were trimmed by 5 bases and 8 bases, with 18 bases remaining between them. The CDR3 reads CASSPTAPGEGYTF. The CDR3 nucleotides are TGTGCCAGCAGCCCGACCGCCCCCGGGGAGGGCTACACCTTC.

The chain uses TRBV6-5 and TRBJ2-7; 7 nucleotides agree with TRBD1. The CDR3 runs 14 residues. V was clipped by 7 bases and J by 6 bases; unmatched bases: 12. Germline CDR1 and CDR2: MNHEY and SVGAGI. The CDR3 nucleotides read TGTGCCAGCACCTCCCGGGACAGTCCATTCGAGCAGTACTTC. This translates into CASTSRDSPFEQYF.

The chain is built from TRBV9 and TRBJ1-1, with D perhaps TRBD1 (6 bases). There are 14 residues in the CDR3. V lost 4 bases, J lost 5 bases, and 15 bases lay in between. Germline CDR1 and CDR2: SGDLS and YYNGEE. The CDR3 sequence is CASSQSLRGTEAFF. The CDR3 DNA reads as TGTGCCAGCAGCCAATCACTCAGGGGAACTGAAGCTTTCTTT.

The chain couples TRBV5-4 to TRBJ2-3; weak D call: TRBD2 (7 bases). V dropped 0 bases and J dropped 6 bases, with 17 bases sitting between them. The V gene's germline CDR1 is SGHNT and CDR2 YYREEE (reference sequence). This CDR3 has 16 residues. The CDR3 nucleotides are TGTGCCAGCAGCTTGGGCAGGGGCTCGCGGGGGGATACGCAGTATTTT. It is translated as CASSLGRGSRGDTQYF.

The rearrangement joins TRBV6-5 to TRBJ1-1; 9 bases agree with TRBD1. V trimming: 5 bases; J trimming: 7 bases; junction bases outside the gene matches: 5. The CDR3 runs to 13 residues. Germline CDR1 reads MNHEY; CDR2 reads SVGAGI. Here the CDR3 DNA reads TGTGCCAGCAGTCCGGGACAGGGAAGTGAAGCTTTCTTT. This gives the protein CASSPGQGSEAFF.

The rearrangement links TRBV2 to TRBJ1-1; TRBD1 matches at 8 bases. Germline lookup yields CDR1 SNHLY and CDR2 FYNNEI. The CDR3 length is 13 residues. The junction had 9 bases not matched to a gene; V was cut back by 10 bases and J by 5 bases. CDR3 sequence (DNA): TGTGCCACAGCGACAGGGGTGGGGACTGAAGCTTTCTTT. Translating it yields CATATGVGTEAFF.

The rearrangement joins TRBV19 to TRBJ2-7, with 14 bases fitting TRBD2. J was trimmed by 4 bases and V by 9 bases; bases with no gene match: 2. CDR1 is LNHDA, CDR2 SQIVND, per germline (reference sequence). This CDR3 is 13 amino acids long. The CDR3 coding sequence is TGTGCCAGCGGGACTAGCGGGGGTTACGAGCAGTACTTC. Its translation is CASGTSGGYEQYF.

The chain couples TRBV4-2 to TRBJ2-2; D call uncertain. Trimming took off 1 base at V and 2 bases at J, with 5 bases between the two ends. Germline CDR1 LGHNA, CDR2 YNFKEQ. The CDR3 extends over 14 amino acids. CDR3 in amino acids: CASSQGQNTGELFF. The DNA of the CDR3 is TGTGCCAGCAGCCAAGGTCAAAACACCGGGGAGCTGTTTTTT.

This chain uses TRBV5-1 with TRBJ2-7; the match to TRBD2 covers 11 bases. With 3 bases clipped from V and 7 bases from J, the junction kept 6 bases outside the gene matches. The CDR3 sequence is 14 residues long. Germline-derived CDR1 and CDR2 are SGHRS and YFSETQ. CDR3 sequence reads: CASSYSGGAREQYF. For the CDR3, the DNA is TGCGCCAGCAGCTATAGCGGGGGGGCCCGTGAGCAGTACTTC.

The J gene is TRBJ2-1, the V gene TRBV11-1; 12 positions match TRBD2. The CDR3 loop spans 16 amino acids. Losses at the gene ends were 1 base for V and 6 bases for J; bases not matched to a gene: 4. Per germline, CDR1 SGHAT and CDR2 FQDESV (reference sequence). CDR3: CASSLELAGGINEQFF. DNA of the CDR3: TGTGCCAGCAGCTTAGAGCTAGCGGGAGGGATCAATGAGCAGTTCTTC.

The J gene is TRBJ2-1, the V gene TRBV9, with 8 bases fitting TRBD2. The CDR3 runs 15 residues. V gave up 5 bases and J gave up 6 bases; unmatched junction bases: 10. Germline-derived CDR1 and CDR2 are SGDLS and YYNGEE. CDR3: CASRSGGDALNEQFF. CDR3 DNA sequence: TGTGCCAGCAGGAGCGGGGGAGATGCACTCAATGAGCAGTTCTTC.

This sequence joins TRBV15 and TRBJ2-5; the match to TRBD2 covers 9 bases. Germline V gene sequence: CDR1 LNHNV, CDR2 YYDKDF (reference sequence). CDR3 length: 16 residues. J lost 3 bases, V lost 1 base, and 6 bases had no gene match. The CDR3 DNA sequence: TGTGCCACCAGCAGAGCTTATAGCGGGGGTGAAGAGACCCAGTACTTC. It encodes CATSRAYSGGEETQYF.